Here is one T cell receptor beta chain with its context. What it binds is not known. Germline CDR1 is LGHNA and CDR2 is YNFKEQ. CDR3 length equals 19 residues. Trimming took 4 bases from V and 2 from J; bases not matched to a gene: 15. Co-extracting RNA and DNA was done with roughly 17-32 mg of unsorted bulk tissue as input. Treatment of the patients' primary liver carcinoma consisted of surgical resection. The source of the sample is a study of tumor-infiltrating lymphocytes in primary liver carcinoma. Overall study findings and caveats: The study found a significantly higher top-250-clone fraction in tumors than in blood (p = 0.039). Overlap in tumor-adjacent and tumor-blood pairs fell below that of tumor region pairs.

Constant-region priming of 500 to 550 ng total RNA yielded TCR beta cDNA. Employing slightly modified ARM-PCR, three nested multiplex PCR rounds were run, and these gave rise to the TCR beta libraries. It was with TRBV1-TRBV30 forward primers and a C-beta reverse primer that the first two PCR rounds were run, at roughly 10 cycles each. TCRdb re-analysed the multiplex PCR reads in MiXCR, keeping a single row per CDR3 protein. Among fewer than 85,000 distinct CDR3 sequences listed, approximately 70% were seen once. The rearrangement uses TRBV4-2 and TRBJ2-3; 10 nucleotides agree with TRBD2. The sequenced material came from tumor-adjacent normal liver tissue. The receptor's source is a man in his forties with primary liver carcinoma and hepatitis B virus infection. In DNA form, the CDR3 reads TGTGCCAGCAGCCCGACCTCTACCTCTAGCGGGAGCTACACAGATACGCAGTATTTT. This sequence encodes CASSPTSTSSGSYTDTQYF.